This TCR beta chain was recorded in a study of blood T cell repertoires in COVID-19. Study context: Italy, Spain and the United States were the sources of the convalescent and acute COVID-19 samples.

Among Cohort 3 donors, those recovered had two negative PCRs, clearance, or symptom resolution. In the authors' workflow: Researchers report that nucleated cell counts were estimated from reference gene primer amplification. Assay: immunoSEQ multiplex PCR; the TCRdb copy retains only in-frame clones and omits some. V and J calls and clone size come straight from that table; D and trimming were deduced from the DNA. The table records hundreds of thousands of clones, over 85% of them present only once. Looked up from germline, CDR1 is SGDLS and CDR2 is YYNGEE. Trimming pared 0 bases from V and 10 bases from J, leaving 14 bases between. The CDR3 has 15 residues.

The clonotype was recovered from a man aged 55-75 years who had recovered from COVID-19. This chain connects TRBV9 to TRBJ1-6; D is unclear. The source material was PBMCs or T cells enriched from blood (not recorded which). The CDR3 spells CASSVAADTRSPLHF. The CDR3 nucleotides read TGTGCCAGCAGCGTAGCCGCGGATACTAGGTCACCCCTCCACTTT.